These 5 T cell receptor beta chains were sequenced from one sample in a study of T cell changes during pregnancy in multiple sclerosis. Profiled with immunoSEQ multiplex PCR; TCRdb holds only in-frame clones, not every one. The data contain some 23,000 clones, 86% of them singletons. Sequenced material: CD4+ T cells from peripheral blood mononuclear cells, taken in the first trimester of pregnancy. These receptors were collected from a female donor in good health, enrolled as a control in a pregnancy study.

The rearrangement links TRBV12-5 to TRBJ1-5; tentatively, D is TRBD1 (5 bases). CDR1 and CDR2 (germline): LGHNT, FRNRAP. The V and J ends lost 9 bases and 2 bases respectively, with 17 bases between them. This CDR3 comprises 15 residues. The CDR3 DNA reads TGTGCTAGAAACAGGCAGGTTAAAGGCAATCAGCCCCAGCATTTT. As protein: CARNRQVKGNQPQHF.

The V call is TRBV28, the J call TRBJ2-7, with D tentatively TRBD1 (5 bases). The CDR3 has 15 residues. The germline gives CDR1 MDHEN, CDR2 SYDVKM. Trimming cost V 7 bases and J 4 bases, with 20 bases left between them. The CDR3 bases are TGTGCCAGCACCCAAAGGGTGCAGGGTAGTTACGAGCAGTACTTC. As protein: CASTQRVQGSYEQYF.

This clone was observed once. The chain combines TRBV7-2 with TRBJ2-1, with 9 bases lining up with TRBD2. The CDR3 totals 15 residues. Germline CDR1 and CDR2: SGHTA and FQGNSA. Trimming took 5 bases from V and 9 from J; bases not matched to a gene: 11. The CDR3 protein is CASSLNGLAGSEQFF. The DNA for the CDR3 is TGTGCCAGCAGCCTTAACGGGCTAGCGGGAAGTGAGCAGTTCTTC.

This rearrangement joins TRBV9 to TRBJ1-3, with D possibly being TRBD1 (6 bases). V was trimmed by 0 bases and J by 4 bases, leaving 11 bases between them. The CDR3 runs 15 residues. CDR1 SGDLS and CDR2 YYNGEE come from the germline V gene. CDR3: CASSVDGGAGNTIYF. As DNA, the CDR3 is TGTGCCAGCAGCGTAGATGGGGGCGCGGGAAACACCATATATTTT.

This chain joins TRBV19 and TRBJ2-7, with 10 bases aligning to TRBD2. CDR3 length: 20 amino acids. Germline V CDR1 and CDR2: LNHDA, SQIVND (reference sequence). The junction had 19 bases not matched to a gene; V was cut back by 4 bases and J by 1 base. This CDR3 reads CASSTRRILAGSRRSYEQYF. DNA of the CDR3: TGTGCCAGTAGTACCCGGCGGATACTAGCGGGGTCGAGGAGGTCCTACGAGCAGTACTTC.